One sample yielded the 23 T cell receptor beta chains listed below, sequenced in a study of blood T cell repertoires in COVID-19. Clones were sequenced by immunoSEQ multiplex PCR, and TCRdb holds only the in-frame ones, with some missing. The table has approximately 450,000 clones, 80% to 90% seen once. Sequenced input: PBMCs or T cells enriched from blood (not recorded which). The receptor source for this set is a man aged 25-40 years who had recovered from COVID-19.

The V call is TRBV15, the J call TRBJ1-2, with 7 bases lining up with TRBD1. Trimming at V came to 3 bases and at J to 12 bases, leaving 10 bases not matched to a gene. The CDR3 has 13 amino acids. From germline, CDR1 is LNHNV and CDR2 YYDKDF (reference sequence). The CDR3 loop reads CATSSRTGLEDTF. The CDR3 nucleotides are TGTGCCACCAGCAGCCGGACAGGTTTGGAGGACACCTTC.

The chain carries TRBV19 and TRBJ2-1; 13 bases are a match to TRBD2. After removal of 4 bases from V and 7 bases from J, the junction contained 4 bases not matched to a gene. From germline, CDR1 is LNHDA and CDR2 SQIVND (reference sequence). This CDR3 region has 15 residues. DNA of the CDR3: TGTGCCAGTAGTACGGGACTAGCGGGAATAAATGAGCAGTTCTTC. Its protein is CASSTGLAGINEQFF.

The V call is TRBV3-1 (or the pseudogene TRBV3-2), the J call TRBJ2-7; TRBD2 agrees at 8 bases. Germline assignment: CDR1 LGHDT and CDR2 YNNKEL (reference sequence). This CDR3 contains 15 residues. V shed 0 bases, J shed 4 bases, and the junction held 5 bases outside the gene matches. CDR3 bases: TGTGCCAGCAGCCAAGACGGACTAGCAAGATACGAGCAGTACTTC. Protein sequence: CASSQDGLARYEQYF.

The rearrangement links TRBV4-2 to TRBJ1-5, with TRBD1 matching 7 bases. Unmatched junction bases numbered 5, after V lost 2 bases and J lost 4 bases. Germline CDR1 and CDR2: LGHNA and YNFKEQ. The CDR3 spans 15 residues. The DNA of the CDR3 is TGTGCCAGCAGCCAATTACAGGGGTGGAATCAGCCCCAGCATTTT. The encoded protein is CASSQLQGWNQPQHF.

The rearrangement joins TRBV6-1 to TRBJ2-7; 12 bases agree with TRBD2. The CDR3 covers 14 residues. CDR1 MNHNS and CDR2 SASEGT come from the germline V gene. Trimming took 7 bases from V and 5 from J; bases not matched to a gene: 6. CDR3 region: CASMRLAGAHEQYF. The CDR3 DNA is TGTGCCAGCATGAGACTAGCGGGAGCCCACGAGCAGTACTTC.

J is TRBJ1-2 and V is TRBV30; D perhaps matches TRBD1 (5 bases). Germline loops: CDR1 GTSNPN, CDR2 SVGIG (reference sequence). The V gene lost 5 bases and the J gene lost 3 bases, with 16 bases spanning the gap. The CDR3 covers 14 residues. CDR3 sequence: CAWWRKQDDYGYTF. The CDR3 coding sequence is TGTGCCTGGTGGCGAAAACAGGATGACTATGGCTACACCTTC.

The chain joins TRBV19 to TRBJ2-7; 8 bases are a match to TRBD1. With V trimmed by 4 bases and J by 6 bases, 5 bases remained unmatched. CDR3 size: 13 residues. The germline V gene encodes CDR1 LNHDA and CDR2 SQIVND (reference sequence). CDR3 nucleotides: TGTGCCAGTAGTAGACAGGGGTCCACCGAGCAGTACTTC. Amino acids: CASSRQGSTEQYF. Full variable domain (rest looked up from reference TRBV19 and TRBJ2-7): DGGITQSPKYLFRKEGQNVTLSCEQNLNHDAMYWYRQDPGQGLRLIYYSQIVNDFQKGDIAEGYSVSREKKESFPLTVTSAQKNPTAFYLCASSRQGSTEQYFGPGTRLTVT.

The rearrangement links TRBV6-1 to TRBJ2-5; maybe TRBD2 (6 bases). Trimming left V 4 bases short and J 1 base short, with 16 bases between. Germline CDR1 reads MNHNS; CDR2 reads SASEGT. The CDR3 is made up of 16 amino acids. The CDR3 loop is CASSASVVAAQETQYF. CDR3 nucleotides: TGTGCCAGCAGTGCTTCGGTTGTAGCGGCCCAAGAGACCCAGTACTTC.

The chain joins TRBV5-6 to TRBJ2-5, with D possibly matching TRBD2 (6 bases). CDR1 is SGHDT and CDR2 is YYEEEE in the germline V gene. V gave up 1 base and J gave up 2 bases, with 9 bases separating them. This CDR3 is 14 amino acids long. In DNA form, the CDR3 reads TGTGCCAGCAGCTTGTTGGCGGGACAAGAGACCCAGTACTTC. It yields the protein CASSLLAGQETQYF.

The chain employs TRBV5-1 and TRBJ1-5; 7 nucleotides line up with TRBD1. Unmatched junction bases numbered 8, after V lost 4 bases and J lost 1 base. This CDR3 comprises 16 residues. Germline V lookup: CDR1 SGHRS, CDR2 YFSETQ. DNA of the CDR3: TGCGCCAGCAGCCTGGGGGGGACAGAGAGCAATCAGCCCCAGCATTTT. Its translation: CASSLGGTESNQPQHF.

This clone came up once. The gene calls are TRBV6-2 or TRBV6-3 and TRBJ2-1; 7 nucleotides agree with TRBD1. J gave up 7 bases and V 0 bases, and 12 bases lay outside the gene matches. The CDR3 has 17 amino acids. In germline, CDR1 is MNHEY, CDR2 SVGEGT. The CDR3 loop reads CASSYSKATGYENEQFF. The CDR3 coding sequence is TGTGCCAGCAGTTACTCGAAAGCGACAGGGTACGAAAATGAGCAGTTCTTC.

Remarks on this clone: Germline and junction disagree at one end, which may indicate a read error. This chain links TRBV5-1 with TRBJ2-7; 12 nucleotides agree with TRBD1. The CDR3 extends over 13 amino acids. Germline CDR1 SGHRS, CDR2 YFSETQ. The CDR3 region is CASSLGGQGAPDF. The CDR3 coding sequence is TGCGCCAGCAGCTTGGGGGGACAGGGGGCCCCTGACTTC. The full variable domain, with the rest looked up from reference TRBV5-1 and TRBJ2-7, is KAGVTQTPRYLIKTRGQQVTLSCSPISGHRSVSWYQQTPGQGLQFLFEYFSETQRNKGNFPGRFSGRQFSNSRSEMNVSTLELGDSALYLCASSLGGQGAPDFGPGTRLTVT.

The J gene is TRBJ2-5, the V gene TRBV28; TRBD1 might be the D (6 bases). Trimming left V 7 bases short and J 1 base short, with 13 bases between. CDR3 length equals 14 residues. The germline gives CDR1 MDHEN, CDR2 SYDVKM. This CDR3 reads CASTNTGIQETQYF. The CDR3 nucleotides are TGTGCCAGCACAAATACAGGGATCCAAGAGACCCAGTACTTC.

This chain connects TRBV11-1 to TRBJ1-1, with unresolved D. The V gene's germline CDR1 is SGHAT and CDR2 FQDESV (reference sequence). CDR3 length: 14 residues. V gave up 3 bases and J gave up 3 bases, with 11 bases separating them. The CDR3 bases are TGTGCCAGCAGCTTCGGGATGGGGTACACTGAAGCTTTCTTT. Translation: CASSFGMGYTEAFF.

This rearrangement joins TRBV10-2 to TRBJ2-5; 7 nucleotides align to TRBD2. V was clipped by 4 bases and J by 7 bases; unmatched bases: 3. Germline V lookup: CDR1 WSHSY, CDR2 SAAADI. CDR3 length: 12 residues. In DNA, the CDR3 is TGCGCCAGCAGTGCGGGGGAGGGGACCCAGTACTTC. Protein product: CASSAGEGTQYF.

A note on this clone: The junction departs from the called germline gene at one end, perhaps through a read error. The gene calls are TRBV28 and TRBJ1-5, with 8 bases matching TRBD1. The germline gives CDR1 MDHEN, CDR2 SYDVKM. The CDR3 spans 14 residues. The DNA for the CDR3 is TGTGCCAGCAGTTTGTTACAGGGGGGCCCCGTTTCGGATTTT. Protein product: CASSLLQGGPVSDF.

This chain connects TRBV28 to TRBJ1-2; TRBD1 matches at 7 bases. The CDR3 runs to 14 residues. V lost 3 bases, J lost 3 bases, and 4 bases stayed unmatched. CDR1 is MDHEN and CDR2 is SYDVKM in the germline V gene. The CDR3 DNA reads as TGTGCCAGCAGTTTTAGAGGGGGCTACTATGGCTACACCTTC. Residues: CASSFRGGYYGYTF.

The CDR3, as DNA: TGTGCCAGCAGTTTAAGACTCGGGGAGCTGTTTTTT. Its protein is CASSLRLGELFF. J is TRBJ2-2 and V is TRBV12-3 or TRBV12-4; no definite D call. V was cut by 2 bases and J by 7 bases, with 5 bases left in between. The CDR3 is 12 amino acids.

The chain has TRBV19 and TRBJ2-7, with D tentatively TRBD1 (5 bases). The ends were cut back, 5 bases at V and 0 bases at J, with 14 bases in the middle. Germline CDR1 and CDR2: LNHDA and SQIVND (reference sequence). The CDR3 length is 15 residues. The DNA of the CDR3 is TGTGCCAGTAGTTCCCCCGGACATAACTCCTACGAGCAGTACTTC. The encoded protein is CASSSPGHNSYEQYF.

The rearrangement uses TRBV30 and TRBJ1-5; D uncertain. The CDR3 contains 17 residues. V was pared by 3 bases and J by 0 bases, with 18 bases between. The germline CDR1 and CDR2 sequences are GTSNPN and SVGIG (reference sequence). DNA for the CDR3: TGTGCCTGGAGGCTGGGCCTCGAGGGATATAGCAATCAGCCCCAGCATTTT. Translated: CAWRLGLEGYSNQPQHF.

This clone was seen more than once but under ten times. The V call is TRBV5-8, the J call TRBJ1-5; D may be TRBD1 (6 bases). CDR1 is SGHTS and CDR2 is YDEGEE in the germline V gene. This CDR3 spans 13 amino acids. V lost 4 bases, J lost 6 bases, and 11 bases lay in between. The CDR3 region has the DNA TGTGCCAGCAGCAATGGGGGCCTTCAGCCCCAGCATTTT. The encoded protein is CASSNGGLQPQHF.

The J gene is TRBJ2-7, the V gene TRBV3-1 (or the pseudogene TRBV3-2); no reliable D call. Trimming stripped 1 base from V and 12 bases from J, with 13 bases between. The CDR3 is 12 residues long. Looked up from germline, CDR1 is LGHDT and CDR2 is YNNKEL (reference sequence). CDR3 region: CASSQGGRVPYF. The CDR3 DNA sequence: TGTGCCAGCAGCCAAGGAGGCCGTGTTCCGTACTTC.

CDR3 nucleotide sequence: TGTGCCAGCAGTCCAGATGACAGGATTGGTTCACCCCTCCACTTT. It translates to CASSPDDRIGSPLHF. This chain joins TRBV28 and TRBJ1-6, with a possible D match to TRBD1 (6 bases). V was shortened by 5 bases and J by 9 bases, with 17 bases between the two germline ends. The CDR3 has 15 amino acids. From germline, CDR1 is MDHEN and CDR2 SYDVKM.